These T cell receptor beta chains were read from a single sample in a study of B cell selection in AIRE deficiency. TCRdb's table, derived via immunoSEQ multiplex PCR, lists solely in-frame clones and lacks some. The table has 20,000 to 30,000 clones, around 97% seen once. Sequenced material: conventional CD4+ T cells sorted from PBMCs. The receptors originated from a human donor with AIRE deficiency. CDR3s include the opening cysteine and the closing phenylalanine or tryptophan. D genes are given only for firm matches. Rows may omit the clone size; those that give it use once, few, many or a size class.

D	size	V	J	CDR3	DNA
.	.	TRBV6-5	TRBJ2-3	CASRIGVGGDTQYF	TGTGCCAGCAGGATCGGGGTGGGGGGAGATACGCAGTATTTT
TRBD2	once	TRBV7-2	TRBJ2-1	CASSSQAGGRLAAYNEQFF	TGTGCCAGCAGCTCACAAGCGGGAGGAAGGTTAGCTGCCTACAATGAGCAGTTCTTC
TRBD1	once	TRBV4-3	TRBJ1-2	CASSQAQGDYGYTF	TGCGCCAGCAGCCAAGCGCAGGGGGACTATGGCTACACCTTC
.	once	TRBV11-2	TRBJ1-6	CASSFALQGRDSPLHF	TGTGCCAGCAGCTTCGCCCTACAGGGAAGGGATTCACCCCTCCACTTT
TRBD1	once	TRBV19	TRBJ1-2	CASSAGTATFYGYTF	TGTGCCAGTAGTGCGGGGACAGCCACCTTCTATGGCTACACCTTC
.	.	TRBV10-3	TRBJ2-7	CAISELGEQYF	TGTGCCATCAGTGAGTTGGGCGAGCAGTACTTC
TRBD1	.	TRBV23-1	TRBJ1-5	CASSQVSWTGFYDWHQPQHF	TGCGCCAGCAGTCAAGTATCCTGGACAGGGTTTTATGATTGGCATCAGCCCCAGCATTTT
.	.	TRBV28	TRBJ1-3	CASSLPRLLSGNTIYF	TGTGCCAGCAGTTTACCTAGATTACTCTCTGGAAACACCATATATTTT
.	.	TRBV4-1	TRBJ1-2	CASSRGPGGSYGYTF	TGCGCCAGCAGCCGCGGGCCCGGCGGGAGCTATGGCTACACCTTC
.	.	TRBV9	TRBJ2-3	CASSVDSDTQYF	TGTGCCAGCAGCGTAGATTCGGATACGCAGTATTTT
.	.	TRBV7-2	TRBJ2-3	CASSFNSSPTDTQYF	TGTGCCAGCAGCTTCAACAGTTCACCCACAGATACGCAGTATTTT
TRBD1	.	TRBV5-1	TRBJ2-2	CASSFDRVKGELFF	TGCGCCAGCAGCTTCGACAGGGTTAAAGGGGAGCTGTTTTTT
.	.	TRBV7-7	TRBJ2-3	CASSLGGLAEDTQYF	TGTGCCAGCAGCTTAGGGGGACTTGCCGAAGATACGCAGTATTTT
TRBD2	.	TRBV19	TRBJ2-7	CASSMASGPYEQYF	TGTGCCAGTAGTATGGCTAGCGGGCCCTACGAGCAGTACTTC
.	.	TRBV6-5	TRBJ2-7	CASSYVPFSYEQYF	TGTGCCAGCAGTTACGTCCCCTTCTCCTACGAGCAGTACTTC
.	.	TRBV5-1	TRBJ2-3	CASSLDSTTTDTQYF	TGCGCCAGCAGCTTAGACAGTACGACCACAGATACGCAGTATTTT
.	.	TRBV4-2	TRBJ1-6	CASSQDLGGGIGSPLHF	TGTGCCAGCAGCCAAGATTTAGGAGGGGGTATTGGTTCACCCCTCCACTTT